The rows below give T cell receptor beta chains drawn from one sample of a study of T cells in Graves' hyperthyroidism and ophthalmopathy. TCRdb re-called the multiplex PCR reads with MiXCR, one entry per CDR3 protein. The table shows a few hundred thousand distinct CDR3 sequences, with around 13% occurring only once. The sequencing input was blood. The receptors here all came from a woman aged 30 to 39 with Graves' hyperthyroidism that later progressed to Graves' ophthalmopathy. The CDR3 runs from the conserved cysteine through the conserved F or W. Fields, in order: J gene, D gene, clone size, V gene, CDR3 DNA, CDR3 protein. A D gene is named only where the DNA matches it firmly. Not every row has a clone size; where given, it reads once, few, many or a size class.

J: TRBJ2-5
D: TRBD1
size: many
V: TRBV20-1
DNA: TGCAGTGCTAGAGATCCCCAGGGGGCGGGAGAGACCCAGTACTTC
CDR3: CSARDPQGAGETQYF

J: TRBJ2-1
D: -
size: -
V: TRBV30
DNA: TGTGCCTCGACAGGATCTGAGCAGTTCTTC
CDR3: CASTGSEQFF

J: TRBJ1-2
D: -
size: many
V: TRBV28
DNA: TGTGCCAGCAGCACCTACAGATCCTGGGACAACTATGGCTACACCTTC
CDR3: CASSTYRSWDNYGYTF

J: TRBJ2-7
D: TRBD1
size: many
V: TRBV28
DNA: TGTGCCAGCAGTACACAGGGGAGTCTAACCTACGAGCAGTACTTC
CDR3: CASSTQGSLTYEQYF

J: TRBJ2-7
D: TRBD1
size: few
V: TRBV27
DNA: TGTGCCAGCAGTGCGGGACAGGGGGTGCAGTACTTC
CDR3: CASSAGQGVQYF

J: TRBJ1-6
D: TRBD1
size: -
V: TRBV19
DNA: TGTGCCAGTAGAGTGACCGGGACAGGGCTTACACCCCTCCACTTT
CDR3: CASRVTGTGLTPLHF

J: TRBJ2-3
D: TRBD2
size: -
V: TRBV7-2
DNA: TGTGCCAGCAGCTTACTCAACGGCGGGGGGGGGGGGGGGGGAGATACGCAGTATTTT
CDR3: CASSLLNGGGGGGGDTQYF

J: TRBJ2-1
D: TRBD1
size: many
V: TRBV28
DNA: TGTGCCAGCAGTTTATGGATACAGGGGAATGAGCAGTTCTTC
CDR3: CASSLWIQGNEQFF

J: TRBJ2-7
D: TRBD1
size: many
V: TRBV28
DNA: TGTGCCAGCAGTTTATTCCGGACAGGGAACCACGAGCAGTACTTC
CDR3: CASSLFRTGNHEQYF

J: TRBJ2-3
D: TRBD2
size: few
V: TRBV20-1
DNA: TGCAGTGCACCCTCACTAGCGGGAGTGGATGATACGCAGTATTTT
CDR3: CSAPSLAGVDDTQYF

J: TRBJ2-1
D: -
size: -
V: TRBV20-1
DNA: TGCAGCACTGCCGCGGTCTCCTACAATGAGCAGTTCTTC
CDR3: CSTAAVSYNEQFF

J: TRBJ1-2
D: TRBD1
size: many
V: TRBV7-9
DNA: TGTGCCAGCAGCTTCGGACAGGCGAATGGCTACACCTTC
CDR3: CASSFGQANGYTF

J: TRBJ1-5
D: TRBD1
size: -
V: TRBV6-1
DNA: TGTGCCAGCAGATCCGGGACAGTCCTTAATAGCAATCAGCCCCAGCATTTT
CDR3: CASRSGTVLNSNQPQHF

J: TRBJ2-3
D: TRBD1
size: many
V: TRBV28
DNA: TGTGCCAGCAGTGCGGGGACAGGGGGGACAGATACGCAGTATTTT
CDR3: CASSAGTGGTDTQYF

J: TRBJ1-6
D: -
size: many
V: TRBV30
DNA: TGTGCCGGCGCTACCGGGACACACAATTCACCCCTCCACTTT
CDR3: CAGATGTHNSPLHF